This TCR beta chain was recorded in a study of radiotherapy plus CTLA-4 blockade in lung cancer. The data were produced by immunoSEQ multiplex PCR, yet TCRdb's version contains in-frame clones alone and is incomplete. Counted here are 11,000 to 15,000 clones, around 87% occurring once; the ten biggest clones make up 14%. The CDR3 is made up of 15 amino acids. Per the germline V gene, CDR1 is SGHVS and CDR2 is FQNEAQ. Trimming removed 0 bases at V and 7 bases at J, with 13 bases between. This specimen was peripheral blood, taken from a patient treated with radiotherapy plus ipilimumab. This TCR derives from a human donor with non-small cell lung cancer that progressed on radiotherapy plus ipilimumab. Some clones in this sample may be carry-over from other donors' samples. The chain couples TRBV7-8 to TRBJ1-5; D not certain. The CDR3 sequence is CASSLAEAGSQPQHF. CDR3 in DNA: TGTGCCAGCAGCTTAGCGGAGGCAGGTTCACAGCCCCAGCATTTT.